Listed here are 9 T cell receptor beta chains from one sample, sequenced in a study of blood T cell repertoires in COVID-19. Measured with immunoSEQ multiplex PCR; TCRdb has only the in-frame clones, and not every one. Of fewer than 700,000 clones in the sample, 85% to 90% were seen once. The sample consisted of peripheral blood. The receptors derive from a woman aged 50 to 60 with COVID-19, enrolled during active disease.

This chain joins TRBV6-5 and TRBJ2-7; D call uncertain. Germline CDR1 is MNHEY and CDR2 is SVGAGI. This CDR3 contains 13 residues. Trimming took 5 bases from V and 6 from J, leaving 14 bases between them. CDR3 protein: CASSLSIIREQYF. The CDR3 DNA follows: TGTGCCAGCAGTCTTAGCATTATTCGCGAGCAGTACTTC.

V usage is TRBV15 and J usage is TRBJ1-4, with 8 bases identical to TRBD1. Germline CDR1 reads LNHNV; CDR2 reads YYDKDF (reference sequence). The CDR3 is 14 amino acids. V dropped 5 bases and J dropped 8; count of bases not matched to a gene: 7. The CDR3 bases are TGTGCCACCAGCTTAGACAGGGGAGTCGAAAAACTGTTTTTT. As protein: CATSLDRGVEKLFF. The complete variable domain, with remaining parts taken from reference TRBV15 and TRBJ1-4, reads DAMVIQNPRYQVTQFGKPVTLSCSQTLNHNVMYWYQQKSSQAPKLLFHYYDKDFNNEADTPDNFQSRRPNTSFCFLDIRSPGLGDTAMYLCATSLDRGVEKLFFGSGTQLSVL.

This clone has a single count. This chain joins TRBV10-3 and TRBJ2-3, with a tentative D call TRBD1 (6 bases). Between the trimmed V and J ends, which lost 6 bases and 2 bases, there was a span of 12 bases. The germline gives CDR1 ENHRY, CDR2 SYGVKD. CDR3 size: 14 residues. CDR3 bases: TGTGCCATCAGCGGGCGACAGGCCACAGATACGCAGTATTTT. Translation gives CAISGRQATDTQYF.

The chain uses TRBV19 and TRBJ2-6, with 11 bases identical to TRBD2. V shed 5 bases and J 4 bases; nucleotides not matched to a gene: 10. Germline V gene data show CDR1 as LNHDA and CDR2 as SQIVND (reference sequence). This CDR3 has 18 amino acids. The CDR3 reads CASSLLAGVPTGANVLTF. The CDR3 DNA is TGTGCCAGTAGTTTACTAGCGGGGGTACCTACGGGGGCCAACGTCCTGACTTTC.

This chain connects TRBV19 to TRBJ1-5; 9 bases are a match to TRBD1. CDR1 is LNHDA and CDR2 is SQIVND in the germline V gene (reference sequence). Trimming removed 2 bases from V and 11 bases from J; junction bases left unmatched: 16. This CDR3 is built from 17 residues. The CDR3 region is CASSIYYDRGSGSSQHF. Written as DNA, the CDR3 is TGTGCCAGTAGTATATATTACGACAGGGGGTCTGGTTCGTCCCAGCATTTT.

This sequence joins TRBV5-8 and TRBJ2-7; TRBD1 might be the D (6 bases). The V end lost 4 bases, the J end lost 3 bases, and 14 bases lay between the germline ends. This CDR3 spans 14 amino acids. Germline loops: CDR1 SGHTS, CDR2 YDEGEE. CDR3 residues: CASSRRGHLYEQYF. The CDR3 nucleotides read TGTGCCAGCAGCCGAAGGGGACACCTCTACGAGCAGTACTTC.

The sample holds one count of this clone. The rearrangement links TRBV3-1 (or the pseudogene TRBV3-2) to TRBJ1-4; no clear D gene. Germline lookup yields CDR1 LGHDT and CDR2 YNNKEL (reference sequence). The V and J ends lost 0 bases and 7 bases respectively, with 9 bases between them. The CDR3 extends over 14 amino acids. CDR3 residues: CASSQDWRSEKLFF. DNA for the CDR3: TGTGCCAGCAGCCAAGATTGGAGGAGTGAAAAACTGTTTTTT.

The rearrangement links TRBV30 to TRBJ1-2; D is unclear. V was clipped by 1 base and J by 1 base, with 4 bases between them. The length of the CDR3 is 12 residues. Germline assignment: CDR1 GTSNPN and CDR2 SVGIG (reference sequence). The CDR3 protein is CAWSARNYGYTF. Here the CDR3 DNA reads TGTGCCTGGAGTGCCCGTAACTATGGCTACACCTTC.

The chain recombines TRBV7-3 with TRBJ1-1, with D tentatively TRBD1 (6 bases). Trimming took 2 bases from V and 9 from J, leaving 13 bases between them. Germline lookup yields CDR1 SGHTA and CDR2 FQGTGA. The CDR3 is 13 residues long. The CDR3 DNA follows: TGTGCCAGCAGCTTATCCGGGGGGGCACAAGCTTTCTTT. This sequence encodes CASSLSGGAQAFF.